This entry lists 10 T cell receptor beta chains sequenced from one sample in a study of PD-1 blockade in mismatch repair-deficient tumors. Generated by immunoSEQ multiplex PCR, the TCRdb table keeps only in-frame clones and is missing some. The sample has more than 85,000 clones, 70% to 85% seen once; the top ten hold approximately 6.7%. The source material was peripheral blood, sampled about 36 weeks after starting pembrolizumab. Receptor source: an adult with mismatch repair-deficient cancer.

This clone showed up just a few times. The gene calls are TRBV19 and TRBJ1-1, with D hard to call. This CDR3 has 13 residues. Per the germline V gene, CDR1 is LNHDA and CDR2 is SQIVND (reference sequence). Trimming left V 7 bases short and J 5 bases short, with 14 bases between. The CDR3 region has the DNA TGTGCCAGTATAGGAAAGGGAAGTACTGAAGCTTTCTTT. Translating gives CASIGKGSTEAFF. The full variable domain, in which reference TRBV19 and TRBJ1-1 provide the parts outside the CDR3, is DGGITQSPKYLFRKEGQNVTLSCEQNLNHDAMYWYRQDPGQGLRLIYYSQIVNDFQKGDIAEGYSVSREKKESFPLTVTSAQKNPTAFYLCASIGKGSTEAFFGQGTRLTVV.

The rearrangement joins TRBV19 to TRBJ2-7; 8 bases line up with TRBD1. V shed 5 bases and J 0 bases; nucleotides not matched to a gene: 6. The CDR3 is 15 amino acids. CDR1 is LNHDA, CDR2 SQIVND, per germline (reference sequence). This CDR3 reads CASSLRTGNSYEQYF. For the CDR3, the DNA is TGTGCCAGTAGTCTCAGGACAGGGAACTCCTACGAGCAGTACTTC.

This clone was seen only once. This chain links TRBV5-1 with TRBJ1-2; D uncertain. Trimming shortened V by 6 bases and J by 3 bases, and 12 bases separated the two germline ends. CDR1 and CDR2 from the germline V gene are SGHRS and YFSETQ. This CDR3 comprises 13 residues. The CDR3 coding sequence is TGCGCCAGCACCACGGACGGATACTATGGCTACACCTTC. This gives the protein CASTTDGYYGYTF.

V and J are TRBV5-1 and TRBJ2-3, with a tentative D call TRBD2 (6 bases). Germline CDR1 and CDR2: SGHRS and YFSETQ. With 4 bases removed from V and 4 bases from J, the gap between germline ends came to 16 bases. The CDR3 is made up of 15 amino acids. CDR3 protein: CASSLTAGRADTQYF. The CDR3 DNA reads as TGCGCCAGCAGCCTTACGGCGGGAAGGGCAGATACGCAGTATTTT.

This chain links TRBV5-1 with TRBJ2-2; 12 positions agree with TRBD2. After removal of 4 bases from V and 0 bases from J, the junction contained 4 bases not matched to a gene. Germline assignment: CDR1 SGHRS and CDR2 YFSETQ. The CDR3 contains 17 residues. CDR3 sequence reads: CASSRGLAGSNTGELFF. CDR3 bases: TGCGCCAGCAGCCGCGGACTAGCGGGATCGAACACCGGGGAGCTGTTTTTT.

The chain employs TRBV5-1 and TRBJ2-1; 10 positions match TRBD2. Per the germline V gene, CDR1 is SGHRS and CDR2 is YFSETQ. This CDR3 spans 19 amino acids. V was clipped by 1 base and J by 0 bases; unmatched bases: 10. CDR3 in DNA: TGCGCCAGCAGCTTGTCGAATAGCGGGAGGCTGAGCTCCTACAATGAGCAGTTCTTC. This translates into CASSLSNSGRLSSYNEQFF.

The CDR3 region has the DNA TGTGCCACCAGTATTTCCGGGAGCACCTCCTACGAGCAGTACTTC. It yields the protein CATSISGSTSYEQYF. V is TRBV15 and J is TRBJ2-7; perhaps TRBD2 as D (6 bases). This CDR3 is built from 15 residues. V was clipped by 6 bases and J by 0 bases, with 15 bases between them. The germline gives CDR1 LNHNV, CDR2 YYDKDF (reference sequence).

The CDR3 protein is CARSITGQLAREQYF. In DNA, the CDR3 is TGTGCCAGAAGCATTACGGGACAGTTGGCTCGGGAGCAGTACTTC. This chain joins TRBV7-5 and TRBJ2-7; TRBD1 is taken as the D call from the table, unchecked against the DNA. TRBV7-5 is shown as a pseudogene. The length of the CDR3 is 15 residues.

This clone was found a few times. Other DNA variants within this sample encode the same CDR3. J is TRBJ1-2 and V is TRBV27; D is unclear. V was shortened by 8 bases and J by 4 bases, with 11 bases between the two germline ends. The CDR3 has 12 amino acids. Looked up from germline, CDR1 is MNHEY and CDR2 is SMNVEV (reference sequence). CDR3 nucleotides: TGTGCCAGCTCATCCGAGGGCTATGGCTACACCTTC. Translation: CASSSEGYGYTF.

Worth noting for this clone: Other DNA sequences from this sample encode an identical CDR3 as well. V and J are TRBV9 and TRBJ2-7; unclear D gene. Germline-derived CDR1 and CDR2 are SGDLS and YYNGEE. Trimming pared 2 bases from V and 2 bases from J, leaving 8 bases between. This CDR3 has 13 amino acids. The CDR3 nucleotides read TGTGCCAGCAGCGTCGACACAGCCTACGAGCAGTACTTC. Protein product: CASSVDTAYEQYF.